These 8 T cell receptor beta chains were all obtained from the same sample, sequenced in a study of graft-versus-host responses after intestinal transplantation. TCRdb's table, derived via immunoSEQ multiplex PCR, lists solely in-frame clones and lacks some. Altogether tens of thousands of clones are present, about 93% being singletons, with the ten largest covering 5% to 6.5%. Sample: PBMCs, taken about 800 days after a first intestinal transplant, on the day of a second. Source of these receptors: a human patient who received an intestinal transplant, so some T cells may come from the graft donor.

The rearrangement links TRBV30 to TRBJ1-4, with TRBD1 matching 7 bases. This CDR3 region has 14 residues. Germline-derived CDR1 and CDR2 are GTSNPN and SVGIG (reference sequence). Losses at the gene ends were 1 base for V and 4 bases for J; bases not matched to a gene: 3. In nucleotides, the CDR3 is TGTGCCTGGAGTGCGGGACAGATTAATGAAAAACTGTTTTTT. Protein sequence: CAWSAGQINEKLFF.

The chain is built from TRBV2 and TRBJ2-3; 7 bases map to TRBD1. Germline values: CDR1 SNHLY, CDR2 FYNNEI. V was pared by 8 bases and J by 2 bases, with 10 bases of the junction left unmatched. The CDR3 spans 15 residues. The CDR3 is CASVLTGVVTDTQYF. CDR3 DNA sequence: TGTGCCAGCGTCCTAACAGGGGTAGTCACAGATACGCAGTATTTT.

The V gene is TRBV10-2, the J gene TRBJ2-1, with TRBD2 matching over 15 bases. The V segment lost 4 bases and the J segment 8 bases; nucleotides outside the gene matches: 6. The CDR3 consists of 16 residues. Germline loops: CDR1 WSHSY, CDR2 SAAADI. CDR3 nucleotide sequence: TGCGCCAGCAGTGGGGGACTAGCGGGAGGCGGCCATGAGCAGTTCTTC. It is translated as CASSGGLAGGGHEQFF.

This rearrangement joins TRBV7-2 to TRBJ1-3; D gene uncertain. CDR1 is SGHTA and CDR2 is FQGNSA in the germline V gene. This CDR3 has 12 amino acids. V was shortened by 5 bases and J by 8 bases, with 10 bases between the two germline ends. DNA for the CDR3: TGTGCCAGCAGCCCCTTTGGGTACACCATATATTTT. Amino acids: CASSPFGYTIYF.

The chain combines TRBV28 with TRBJ1-1; 8 nucleotides align to TRBD1. The V gene end was trimmed by 8 bases and the J gene end by 3 bases; junction bases not matched to a gene: 14. CDR1 and CDR2 (germline): MDHEN, SYDVKM. The CDR3 has 16 amino acids. CDR3 bases: TGTGCCAGCTCCCGAGACAGGGGCGCTTGGTACACTGAAGCTTTCTTT. Protein product: CASSRDRGAWYTEAFF.

V usage is TRBV5-1 and J usage is TRBJ2-6; D call uncertain. CDR1 is SGHRS, CDR2 YFSETQ, per germline. Trimming shortened V by 1 base and J by 4 bases, and 6 bases separated the two germline ends. This CDR3 has 14 residues. DNA of the CDR3: TGCGCCAGCAGCTTGAGCGCGGGGGCCAACGTCCTGACTTTC. Its protein product is CASSLSAGANVLTF.

There are a few counts of this clone. The chain combines TRBV5-6 with TRBJ1-4; D gene ambiguous. This CDR3 has 14 amino acids. Germline V lookup: CDR1 SGHDT, CDR2 YYEEEE. V lost 5 bases to trimming and J lost 5 bases, with 13 bases between them. In DNA form, the CDR3 reads TGTGCCAGCAGGCAAACGGGAGAAAATGAAAAACTGTTTTTT. This encodes CASRQTGENEKLFF.

This chain links TRBV9 with TRBJ2-6; D unclear. The CDR3 totals 13 residues. V gave up 4 bases and J gave up 0 bases, with 2 bases separating them. Germline loops: CDR1 SGDLS, CDR2 YYNGEE. CDR3 DNA sequence: TGTGCCAGCAGCTTCTCTGGGGCCAACGTCCTGACTTTC. As protein: CASSFSGANVLTF.